The clone carrying this T cell receptor (beta chain) came up a few times. Its target is not known. The source of the sample is a study of cytomegalovirus exposure and HLA in healthy donors. Study-wide background: Tens of millions of unique TCRs from HLA-typed donors made up an early data release.

J was trimmed by 4 bases and V by 6 bases; bases with no gene match: 4. CDR3 size: 14 residues. Germline lookup yields CDR1 ENHRY and CDR2 SYGVKD. General study points: Prediction of most subjects' HLA-A and HLA-B alleles by TCR beta sequences was reportedly accurate. Several top significant clusters appeared, in a later analysis, to be linked to common viral pathogens.

Primers for the PCR totalled 60 Vbeta and 13 Jbeta. Data came from immunoSEQ multiplex PCR; TCRdb stores just in-frame clones and leaves some out. The table includes some 130,000 clones, 75% to 85% detected once. J is TRBJ2-5 and V is TRBV10-3; 11 bases match TRBD1. This receptor was obtained from a male donor in good health and CMV-seronegative. Input material: PBMCs. The CDR3: CAIRGTGGGETQYF. CDR3 nucleotides: TGTGCCATCAGGGGGACAGGGGGAGGAGAGACCCAGTACTTC.